This T cell receptor (beta chain) derives from a study of cytomegalovirus exposure and HLA in healthy donors. The PCR contained 60 Vbeta and 13 Jbeta primers. Only in-frame clones appear in the TCRdb table, and some are missing; sequencing was by immunoSEQ multiplex PCR. This sample yields about 150,000 clones, of which around 75% are seen a single time; 3% to 3.5% belongs to the top ten. V was shortened by 6 bases and J by 6 bases, with 14 bases between the two germline ends. CDR3 length equals 13 residues. Germline V gene sequence: CDR1 MDHEN, CDR2 SYDVKM. This sequence originates from a male donor in good health and CMV-seronegative. The V and J genes are TRBV28 and TRBJ1-2, with TRBD1 as a possible D gene (5 bases). Sequencing used PBMCs. DNA for the CDR3: TGTGCCAGCAGAGGGGAAGGATTCGATGGCTACACCTTC. Protein sequence: CASRGEGFDGYTF.